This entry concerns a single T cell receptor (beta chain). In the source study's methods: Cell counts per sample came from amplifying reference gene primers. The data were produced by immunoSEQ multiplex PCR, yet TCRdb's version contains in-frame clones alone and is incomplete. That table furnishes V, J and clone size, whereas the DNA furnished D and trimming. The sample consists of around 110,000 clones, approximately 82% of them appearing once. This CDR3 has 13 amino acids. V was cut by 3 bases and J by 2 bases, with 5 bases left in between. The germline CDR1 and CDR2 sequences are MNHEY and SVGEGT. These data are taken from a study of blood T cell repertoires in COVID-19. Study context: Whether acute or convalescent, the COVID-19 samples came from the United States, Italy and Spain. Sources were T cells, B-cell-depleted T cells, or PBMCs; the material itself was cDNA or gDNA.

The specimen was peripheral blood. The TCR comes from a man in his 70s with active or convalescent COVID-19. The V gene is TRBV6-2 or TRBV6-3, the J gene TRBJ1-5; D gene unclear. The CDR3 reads CASSYFGNQPQHF. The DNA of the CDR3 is TGTGCCAGCAGTTATTTCGGCAATCAGCCCCAGCATTTT.